This record covers a single TCR beta chain. These data are taken from a study of CD8 T cells in Susac syndrome. Random hexamers served to reverse transcribe roughly 0.5 to 1 ug RNA. An immunoSEQ multiplex PCR generated amplified TCR beta CDR3 products spanning 54 Vbeta and 13 Jbeta. Each CDR3 protein gets one entry after TCRdb re-called the immunoSEQ multiplex PCR reads with MiXCR. There are over 100,000 distinct CDR3 sequences in the sample; around 95% occur only once, and more than 0.08% lies in the top ten. TEMRA cells were enriched by FACS, and CD4+ and CD8+ T cells were negatively isolated. The sequence came from a human donor in good health. The sequencing sample was made of CD4+ T cells from PBMCs.

The CDR3 DNA follows: TGTGCCAGCACCGAAATCCAGAACTATGGCTACACCTTC. This encodes CASTEIQNYGYTF. The V call is TRBV6-2 or TRBV6-3, the J call TRBJ1-2, with D hard to call. The CDR3 is 13 residues long. V lost 7 bases to trimming and J lost 2 bases, with 11 bases between them. Per germline, CDR1 MNHEY and CDR2 SVGEGT.